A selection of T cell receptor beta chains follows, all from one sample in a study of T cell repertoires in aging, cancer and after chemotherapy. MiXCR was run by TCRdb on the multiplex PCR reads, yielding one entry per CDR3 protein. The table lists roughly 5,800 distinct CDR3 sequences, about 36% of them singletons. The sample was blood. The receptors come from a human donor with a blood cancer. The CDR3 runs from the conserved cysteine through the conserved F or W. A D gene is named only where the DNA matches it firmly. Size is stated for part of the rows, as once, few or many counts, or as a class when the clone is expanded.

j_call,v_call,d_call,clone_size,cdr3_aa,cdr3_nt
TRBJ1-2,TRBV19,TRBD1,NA,CASSVMDRDGPGYTF,TGTGCCAGTAGTGTAATGGACAGGGATGGCCCCGGCTACACCTTC
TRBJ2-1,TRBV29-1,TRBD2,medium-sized,CSGDLAGAGHEQFF,TGCAGCGGTGACTTAGCGGGAGCGGGCCATGAGCAGTTCTTC
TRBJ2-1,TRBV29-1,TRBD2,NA,CSGDLAGAYNEQFF,TGCAGCGGTGACTTAGCGGGAGCGTACAATGAGCAGTTCTTC
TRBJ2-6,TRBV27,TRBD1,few,CASSLTGQGIPGANVLTF,TGTGCCAGCAGTTTAACCGGACAGGGGATTCCTGGGGCCAACGTCCTGACTTTC
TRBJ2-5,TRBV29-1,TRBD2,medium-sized,CSVGAGTTLSTQYF,TGCAGCGTTGGAGCCGGGACTACACTTTCGACCCAGTACTTC
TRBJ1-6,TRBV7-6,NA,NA,CASSINLGTNSTLHF,TGTGCCAGCAGCATTAACTTGGGCACCAATTCTACCCTCCACTTT
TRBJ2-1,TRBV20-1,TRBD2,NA,CSARAPSGDEQFF,TGCAGTGCTAGGGCTCCTAGCGGCGATGAGCAGTTCTTC
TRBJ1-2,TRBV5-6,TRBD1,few,CASSLEVTGVWGYTF,TGTGCCAGCAGCTTGGAGGTGACAGGGGTCTGGGGCTACACCTTC
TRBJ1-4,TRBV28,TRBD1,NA,CASSRIPGQGNEKLFF,TGTGCCAGCAGTCGGATACCGGGACAGGGTAATGAAAAACTGTTTTTT
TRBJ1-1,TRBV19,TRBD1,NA,CASSARDRGPRAFF,TGTGCCAGTAGTGCCAGGGACAGGGGGCCTCGAGCTTTCTTT
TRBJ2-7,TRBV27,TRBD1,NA,CASSPRQGPYEQYF,TGTGCCAGCAGTCCGAGACAGGGACCCTACGAGCAGTACTTC
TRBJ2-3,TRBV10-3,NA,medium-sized,CAIRTDETVTDTQYF,TGTGCCATCAGAACGGATGAGACGGTCACAGATACGCAGTATTTT
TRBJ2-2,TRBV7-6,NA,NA,CASSPGAGRINTGELFF,TGTGCCAGCAGCCCCGGGGCGGGGAGGATTAACACCGGGGAGCTGTTTTTT
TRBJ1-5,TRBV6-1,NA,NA,CASSTWGIRNQPQHF,TGTGCCAGCAGCACCTGGGGTATTAGAAATCAGCCCCAGCATTTT
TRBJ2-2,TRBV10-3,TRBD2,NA,CAIGLAENTGELFF,TGTGCCATCGGACTAGCGGAGAACACCGGGGAGCTGTTTTTT
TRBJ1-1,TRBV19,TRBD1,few,CASTDRTGAEAFF,TGTGCCAGTACCGACCGGACAGGGGCTGAAGCTTTCTTT
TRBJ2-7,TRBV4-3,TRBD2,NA,CASSQDWLAEYEQYF,TGCGCCAGCAGCCAAGATTGGCTAGCGGAGTACGAGCAGTACTTC
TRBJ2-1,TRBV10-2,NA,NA,CASVQLSYNEQFF,TGCGCCAGCGTACAACTCTCCTACAATGAGCAGTTCTTC
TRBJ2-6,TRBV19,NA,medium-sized,CASSRTGNGANVLTF,TGTGCCAGTAGCCGAACAGGGAACGGGGCCAACGTCCTGACTTTC
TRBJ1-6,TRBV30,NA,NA,CAWRGGGEEPLHF,TGTGCCTGGAGGGGAGGAGGGGAAGAACCCCTCCACTTT
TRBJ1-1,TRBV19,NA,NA,CASSGGRALNTEAFF,TGTGCCAGTAGTGGCGGCAGGGCCTTAAACACTGAAGCTTTCTTT
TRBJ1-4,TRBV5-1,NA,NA,CASSLVRGGLEKLFF,TGCGCCAGCAGCTTGGTTCGGGGAGGGTTGGAAAAACTGTTTTTT
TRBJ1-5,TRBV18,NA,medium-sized,CASSQDGANNQPQHF,TGTGCCAGCTCACAGGACGGGGCCAACAATCAGCCCCAGCATTTT
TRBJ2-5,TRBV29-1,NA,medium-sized,CSATTEIETQYF,TGCAGCGCAACGACGGAGATAGAGACCCAGTACTTC
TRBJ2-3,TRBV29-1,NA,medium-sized,CSVGRADTQYF,TGCAGCGTTGGCAGAGCAGATACGCAGTATTTT
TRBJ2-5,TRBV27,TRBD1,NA,CASSPLSWDRESKTQYF,TGTGCCAGCAGTCCGCTTTCGTGGGACAGGGAGTCCAAGACCCAGTACTTC
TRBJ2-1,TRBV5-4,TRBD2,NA,CASSPRTSGSYEQFF,TGTGCCAGCAGCCCCCGGACTAGCGGGAGCTATGAGCAGTTCTTC
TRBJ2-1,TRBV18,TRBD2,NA,CASQTSGSYNEQFF,TGTGCCAGCCAAACTAGCGGGAGCTACAATGAGCAGTTCTTC
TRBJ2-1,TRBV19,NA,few,CASSPYRVYNEQFF,TGTGCCAGTAGTCCATACAGGGTATACAATGAGCAGTTCTTC
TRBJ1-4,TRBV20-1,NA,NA,CSASQGMHEKLFF,TGCAGTGCCTCCCAGGGAATGCATGAAAAACTGTTTTTT
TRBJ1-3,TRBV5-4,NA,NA,CASSYNRENTIYF,TGTGCCAGCAGCTACAACAGGGAAAACACCATATATTTT